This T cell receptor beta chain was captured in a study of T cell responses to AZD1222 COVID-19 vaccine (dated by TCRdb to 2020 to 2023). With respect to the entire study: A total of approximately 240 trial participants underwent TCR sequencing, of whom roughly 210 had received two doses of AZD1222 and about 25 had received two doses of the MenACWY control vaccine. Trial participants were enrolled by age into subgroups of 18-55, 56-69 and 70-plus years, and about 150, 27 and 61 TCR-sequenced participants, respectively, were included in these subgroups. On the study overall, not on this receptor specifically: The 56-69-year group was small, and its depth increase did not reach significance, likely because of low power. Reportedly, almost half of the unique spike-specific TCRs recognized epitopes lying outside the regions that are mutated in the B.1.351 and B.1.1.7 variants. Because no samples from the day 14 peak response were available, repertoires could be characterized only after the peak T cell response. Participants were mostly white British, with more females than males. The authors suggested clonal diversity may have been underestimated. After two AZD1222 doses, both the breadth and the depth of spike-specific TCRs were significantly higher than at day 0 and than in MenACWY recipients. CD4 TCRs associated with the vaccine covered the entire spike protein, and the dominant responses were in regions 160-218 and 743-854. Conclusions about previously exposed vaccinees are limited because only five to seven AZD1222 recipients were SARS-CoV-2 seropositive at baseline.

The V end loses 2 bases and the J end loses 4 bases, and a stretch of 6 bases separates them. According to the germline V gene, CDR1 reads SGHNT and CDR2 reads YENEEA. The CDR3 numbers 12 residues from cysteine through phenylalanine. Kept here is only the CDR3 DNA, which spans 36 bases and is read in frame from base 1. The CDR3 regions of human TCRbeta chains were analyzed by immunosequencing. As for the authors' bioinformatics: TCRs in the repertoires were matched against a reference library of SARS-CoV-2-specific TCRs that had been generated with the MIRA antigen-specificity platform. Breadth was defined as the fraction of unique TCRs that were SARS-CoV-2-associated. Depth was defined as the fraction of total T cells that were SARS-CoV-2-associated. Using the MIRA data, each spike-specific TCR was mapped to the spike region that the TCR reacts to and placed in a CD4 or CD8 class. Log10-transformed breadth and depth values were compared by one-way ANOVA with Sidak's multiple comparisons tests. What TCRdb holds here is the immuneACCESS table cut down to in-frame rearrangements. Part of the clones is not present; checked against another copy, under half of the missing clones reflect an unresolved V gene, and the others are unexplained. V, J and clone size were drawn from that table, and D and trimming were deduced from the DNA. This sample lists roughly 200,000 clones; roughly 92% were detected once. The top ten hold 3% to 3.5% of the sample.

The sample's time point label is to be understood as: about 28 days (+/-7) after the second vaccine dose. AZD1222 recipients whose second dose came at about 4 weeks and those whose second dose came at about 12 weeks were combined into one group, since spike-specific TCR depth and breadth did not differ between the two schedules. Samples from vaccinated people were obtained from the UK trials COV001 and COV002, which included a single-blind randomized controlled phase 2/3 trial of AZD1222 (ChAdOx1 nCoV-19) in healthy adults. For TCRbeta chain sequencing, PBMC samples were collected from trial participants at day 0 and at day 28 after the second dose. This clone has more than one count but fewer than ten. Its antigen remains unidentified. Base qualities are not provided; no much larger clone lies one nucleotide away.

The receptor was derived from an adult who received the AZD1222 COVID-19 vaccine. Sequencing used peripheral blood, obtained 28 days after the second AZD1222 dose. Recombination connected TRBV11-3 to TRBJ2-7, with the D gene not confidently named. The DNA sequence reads TGTGCCAGCAGCTTATTCGGGTACGAGCAGTACTTC. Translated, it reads CASSLFGYEQYF. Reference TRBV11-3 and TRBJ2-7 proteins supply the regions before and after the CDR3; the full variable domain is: EAGVVQSPRYKIIEKKQPVAFWCNPISGHNTLYWYLQNLGQGPELLIRYENEEAVDDSQLPKDRFSAERLKGVDSTLKIQPAELGDSAVYLCASSLFGYEQYFGPGTRLTVT.